These 15 T cell receptor beta chains were sequenced from one sample in a study of low-dose radiotherapy and immunotherapy resistance in tumors. First-strand cDNA used TRAV- and TRBV-specific primers, covering alpha and beta chains. Amplification, which lasted around 21 PCR cycles, used a constant-region primer and V-primer adapter to amplify TCRs. Each CDR3 protein is one row after TCRdb ran MiXCR on the reads. This sample has more than 50,000 distinct CDR3 sequences, with around 27% found just once. Sample time point: before trial treatment. Sequenced here: PBMCs, sampled before treatment. The receptors shown here come from a male donor with rectosigmoid adenocarcinoma.

This clonotype was recorded a few times. This chain joins TRBV28 and TRBJ1-1; TRBD1 might be the D (6 bases). The ends were cut back, 8 bases at V and 5 bases at J, with 9 bases in the middle. There are 11 residues in the CDR3. Germline V gene lookup returns CDR1 MDHEN and CDR2 SYDVKM. CDR3 protein: CASDTGTEAFF. CDR3 coding DNA: TGTGCCAGCGACACAGGGACTGAAGCTTTCTTT.

A remark on this clonotype: A much larger clone lies one base from this, so it may be a read error. The chain has TRBV30 and TRBJ1-6; D remains unclear. The germline V gene has CDR1 GTSNPN and CDR2 SVGIG (reference sequence). CDR3 length: 12 residues. The CDR3 sequence is CAWSGMASPLNF. CDR3 nucleotides: TGTGCCTGGAGCGGTATGGCGTCACCCCTCAACTTT.

This clonotype was observed many times. The rearrangement links TRBV18 to TRBJ1-4; 8 positions match TRBD1. The trim removed 6 bases at V and 3 bases at J, leaving 6 bases unmatched. This CDR3 is built from 15 residues. Germline CDR1 and CDR2: KGHSH and LQKENI. The CDR3 loop reads CASSSSTGANEKLFF. CDR3 bases: TGTGCCAGCTCCTCATCGACAGGGGCTAATGAAAAACTGTTTTTT.

In this sample, this clonotype turned up many times. The V and J genes are TRBV12-3 or TRBV12-4 and TRBJ2-5, with a weak D call TRBD1 (6 bases). V was clipped by 3 bases and J by 2 bases, with 22 bases between them. This CDR3 contains 18 residues. This chain's CDR3 is CASSFGIRGSDRQETQYF. The CDR3 DNA sequence: TGTGCCAGCAGTTTTGGTATCAGGGGTAGCGATCGGCAAGAGACCCAGTACTTC.

The chain uses TRBV5-1 and TRBJ2-5; TRBD2 matches at 11 bases. Trimming cost V 0 bases and J 0 bases; bases outside gene matches: 4. The germline CDR1 and CDR2 sequences are SGHRS and YFSETQ. The CDR3 spans 17 residues. DNA of the CDR3: TGCGCCAGCAGCTTGGGACTAGCGGGGATGTACCAAGAGACCCAGTACTTC. Amino acids: CASSLGLAGMYQETQYF.

In its sample, this clonotype was seen many times. V usage is TRBV7-2 and J usage is TRBJ2-7; 10 bases fit TRBD2. The germline CDR1 and CDR2 sequences are SGHTA and FQGNSA. CDR3 length: 16 residues. V shed 0 bases and J 4 bases; nucleotides not matched to a gene: 6. CDR3 DNA: TGTGCCAGCAGCTTAGCGCCCGGACTAGCGGTATACGAGCAGTACTTC. Its protein is CASSLAPGLAVYEQYF.

This clonotype has a count of ten or more. This rearrangement joins TRBV18 to TRBJ1-5, with D unclear. Trimming shortened V by 6 bases and J by 1 base, and 7 bases separated the two germline ends. CDR1 and CDR2 from the germline V gene are KGHSH and LQKENI. CDR3 length: 13 residues. The CDR3 nucleotides are TGTGCCAGCTCGGCGGCGAGCAATCAGCCCCAGCATTTT. As protein: CASSAASNQPQHF.

This clonotype has ten or more counts. This chain uses TRBV9 with TRBJ1-2, with 9 bases identical to TRBD1. The germline CDR1 and CDR2 sequences are SGDLS and YYNGEE. The CDR3 sequence is 13 residues long. J gave up 8 bases and V 4 bases, and 6 bases lay outside the gene matches. CDR3 region: CASSTGQGHGYTF. The CDR3 bases are TGTGCCAGCAGCACCGGACAGGGGCACGGCTACACCTTC. The variable domain in full, with the rest retrieved from reference TRBV9 and TRBJ1-2, is DSGVTQTPKHLITATGQRVTLRCSPRSGDLSVYWYQQSLDQGLQFLIQYYNGEERAKGNILERFSAQQFPDLHSELNLSSLELGDSALYFCASSTGQGHGYTFGSGTRLTVV.

The chain has TRBV4-2 and TRBJ1-5, with D uncertain. Germline-derived CDR1 and CDR2 are LGHNA and YNFKEQ. Trimming removed 1 base from V and 4 bases from J, with 8 bases in between. The CDR3 consists of 14 residues. The CDR3 sequence: CASSQGQENQPQHF. The CDR3 region has the DNA TGTGCCAGCAGCCAAGGACAAGAGAATCAGCCCCAGCATTTT.

The chain couples TRBV6-2 or TRBV6-3 to TRBJ1-1; D remains unclear. The germline CDR1 and CDR2 sequences are MNHEY and SVGEGT. The CDR3 covers 19 residues. Trimming cost V 1 base and J 0 bases, with 21 bases left between them. In DNA form, the CDR3 reads TGTGCCAGCAGTTACTTGACGTTCGGGGAGGGCCCCATGAACACTGAAGCTTTCTTT. Protein: CASSYLTFGEGPMNTEAFF.

The chain combines TRBV5-4 with TRBJ2-3; a weak D match, TRBD1 (6 bases). Germline values: CDR1 SGHNT, CDR2 YYREEE (reference sequence). V was pared by 4 bases and J by 0 bases, with 12 bases between. CDR3 size: 15 residues. The CDR3 reads CASSRDTLSTDTQYF. The CDR3 DNA sequence: TGTGCCAGCAGCCGGGACACCCTAAGCACAGATACGCAGTATTTT.

This clonotype has just a few counts. A read error may be the cause here, since a much bigger clone is one base away. V usage is TRBV6-2 or TRBV6-3 and J usage is TRBJ1-4; 8 positions agree with TRBD1. Germline V CDR1 and CDR2: MNHEY, SVGEGT. The length of the CDR3 is 14 residues. Unmatched junction bases numbered 8, after V lost 6 bases and J lost 8 bases. For the CDR3, the DNA is TGTGCCAGCAGGTGGGACAGGCGGGAGGAAAAACTGTTTTTT. This gives the protein CASRWDRREEKLFF.

This clonotype has just a few counts. The V call is TRBV7-8, the J call TRBJ2-1; D is unresolved. CDR1 and CDR2 (germline): SGHVS, FQNEAQ. The CDR3 runs to 15 residues. Between the trimmed V and J ends, which lost 5 bases and 0 bases, there was a span of 11 bases. In DNA form, the CDR3 reads TGTGCCAGCAGCCCCTCGTCGATCTCCTACAATGAGCAGTTCTTC. Residues: CASSPSSISYNEQFF.

The chain is built from TRBV3-1 and TRBJ1-2; maybe TRBD1 (5 bases). V gave up 3 bases and J gave up 5 bases, with 16 bases separating them. The CDR3 runs 15 residues. Germline V gene data show CDR1 as LGHDT and CDR2 as YNNKEL (reference sequence). In nucleotides, the CDR3 is TGTGCCAGCAGCCACCCGGGGGAGGGTTGGTATGGCTACACCTTC. It encodes CASSHPGEGWYGYTF.

This clonotype was counted ten times or more. The rearrangement links TRBV6-2 or TRBV6-3 to TRBJ1-5, with D perhaps TRBD1 (6 bases). V was clipped by 6 bases and J by 6 bases, with 15 bases between them. CDR3 length: 14 amino acids. Germline CDR1 MNHEY, CDR2 SVGEGT. CDR3 sequence reads: CASRDIGQLQPQHF. CDR3 coding DNA: TGTGCCAGCAGAGATATTGGACAGCTTCAGCCCCAGCATTTT.